The following is a TCR beta chain sequence with its context. Its antigen specificity is not known. No quality values exist for individual bases; no much larger clone is one base distant. Via the germline V gene (reference sequence), CDR1 is SGHNT and CDR2 YYREEE. V is cut by 0 bases and J by 1 base, and the space between the germline ends is 12 bases. The CDR3 runs 16 residues from the cysteine to the phenylalanine. The retained sequence is limited to the CDR3, 48 bases, with the frame set at the first base. The sample belongs to a study of beta chain features in type 1 diabetes (dated by TCRdb to the late 2010s). With regard to the full study: Patients and healthy donors did not differ in mean age, gender distribution, total cell number or subset yield. Across all samples, about 110 million sorted cells were examined, and cell number per subset correlated strongly with RNA yield. Whereas all 28 donors provided naive and central memory subsets, regulatory and stem cell-like memory subsets were isolated from just 8 patients and about 8 healthy donors. In the study, TCRB repertoires of sorted circulating CD4+ T cell subsets from recently diagnosed type 1 diabetes patients were compared with those of matched healthy donors. Study-wide findings and limitations: Shorter templates might have been favored by PCR, but patient and control samples were amplified and corrected together, so both groups would have been affected equally by any skew. Type 1 diabetes patients showed a moderate but significant shortening of TCRB CDR3 length in all four CD4+ subsets. Sequencing cDNA rather than genomic DNA could over-represent highly expressing activated cells, although activation and CD3 levels did not differ between groups. Naive, central memory and regulatory TCRB repertoires appeared to be more alike among patients than among healthy donors. Patients with type 1 diabetes made fewer insertions and deleted more nucleotides at VDJ recombination sites, implying thymic rearrangement abnormalities. HLA sub-analyses involved small numbers of individuals, so any influence of HLA type on TCRB rearrangement remained unresolved.

Each donor gave one peripheral blood draw, averaging approximately 120 mL, which was collected into heparinised tubes. A BD FACSAria II and a panel including CD45RO, CCR7, CD25, CD127, CD95 and CD27 were used to sort naive, central memory, regulatory and stem cell-like memory CD4+ T cells. Purity was above 98% for every sorted population. Right away, PBMCs were isolated by Lymphoprep density gradient centrifugation and were stained directly, with no culture step. So that batch effects would be minimized, each experiment stained and sorted samples in pairs, pairing one healthy donor with one patient. The entire amount of isolated RNA was reverse transcribed using the High Capacity cDNA Reverse Transcription Kit, so the sequenced TCRB transcripts were expressed ones. Deep immunoSEQ sequencing was performed on naive, central memory and regulatory T cell samples, with an average of around 3.4 million total reads per sample. Sorted cells were lysed in RLT buffer, and RNA was extracted using DNase-treated RNeasy Micro or Mini kits according to cell number. Each cell subset was processed on its own to prevent cross-contamination, while patient and healthy donor samples were processed together. The immunoSEQ multiplex PCR was used to amplify TCRB sequences from cDNA, generating 87-bp fragments that spanned the CDR3 region. The amplicons were sequenced using the Illumina HiSeq platform. The authors processed their data as follows. PCR bias was corrected computationally using synthetic template baselines, and reads within Hamming distance 2 were collapsed, with unmergeable singletons discarded. Reads were aligned against IMGT to assign V, D and J genes, CDR3 length and insertions or deletions at six rearrangement sites. Within each subset, clonotype counts were normalized to the number of sorted cells before true diversity and Gini coefficients were calculated with the tcR R package. The overlap coefficient, calculated on TCRB nucleotide sequences, was used to quantify repertoire sharing. Here the immuneACCESS table is served through TCRdb, limited to in-frame sequences with V and J called. Missing clones are a known gap in these copies; in checked studies unresolved V genes cover under half, and the rest lacks a known reason. The V and J calls and clone size come from that table; D and trimming were worked out from the DNA. Within this sample are about 320,000 clones, with around 15% of them counted one time only. The top ten clones comprise around 7% of the sample.

The material sequenced was central memory CD4+ T cells from blood. The receptor chain draws on TRBV5-4 and TRBJ2-3; the D gene identity is not certain. This TCR was sampled from a man aged 25-40 years in good health. The CDR3 reads CASSLANERGTDTQYF. The bases are TGTGCCAGCAGCTTGGCCAACGAACGGGGCACAGATACGCAGTATTTT.